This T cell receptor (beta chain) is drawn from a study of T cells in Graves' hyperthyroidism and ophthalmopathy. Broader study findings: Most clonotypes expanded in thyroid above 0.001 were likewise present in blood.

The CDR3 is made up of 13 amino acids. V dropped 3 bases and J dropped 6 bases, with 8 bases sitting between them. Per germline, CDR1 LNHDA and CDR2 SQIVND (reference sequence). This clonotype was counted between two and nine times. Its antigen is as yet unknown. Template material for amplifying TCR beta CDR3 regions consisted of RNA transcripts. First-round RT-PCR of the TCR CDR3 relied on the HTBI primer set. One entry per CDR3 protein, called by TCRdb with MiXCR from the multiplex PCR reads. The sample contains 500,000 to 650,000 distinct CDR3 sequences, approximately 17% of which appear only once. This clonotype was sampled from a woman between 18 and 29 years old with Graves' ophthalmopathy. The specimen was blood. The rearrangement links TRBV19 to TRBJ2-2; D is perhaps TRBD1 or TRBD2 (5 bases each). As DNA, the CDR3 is TGTGCCAGTAGTATTGGGGGACCCGGGGAGCTGTTTTTT. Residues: CASSIGGPGELFF.